The rows below give T cell receptor beta chains drawn from one sample of a study of T cell repertoires in cytomegalovirus infection. These receptors' targets are unknown. TCRdb used MiXCR to reprocess the reads, holding one entry per CDR3 protein. Here the sample spans 370,000 or so distinct CDR3 sequences, roughly 36% being singletons. The sequencing here drew on cultured PBMCs, taken from culture after CMV antigen stimulation. Source of these receptors: a human donor in good health (CMV status not recorded). Some clones in this sample may be carry-over from other donors' samples. The conserved cysteine and the conserved F or W are not part of the CDR3 here. The order of the fields is J gene, D gene, V gene, CDR3 protein. D genes are given only for firm matches.

TRBJ1-2,NA,TRBV5-1,ASSQTDAGYT
TRBJ2-7,NA,TRBV7-8,ASSSRISGRELDEQY
TRBJ2-7,TRBD2,TRBV27,ASSPTIAGGSYEQY
TRBJ2-5,NA,TRBV5-4,ASSLLAEQETQY
TRBJ1-1,NA,TRBV12-3/TRBV12-4,ASRDSKIRTEAF
TRBJ2-3,NA,TRBV4-3,ASSRIVRDTQY
TRBJ1-5,TRBD1,TRBV7-2,ASSLGGQYQPQH
TRBJ1-2,TRBD1,TRBV12-3/TRBV12-4,ASRPGTGLPGYT
TRBJ1-3,NA,TRBV7-2,ASSLGGNTIY
TRBJ2-3,TRBD2,TRBV12-3/TRBV12-4,ASSPGGSGTTDTQY
TRBJ1-1,NA,TRBV11-2,ASSLVNGNTEAF
TRBJ2-5,NA,TRBV5-5,ASSLISGLETQY
TRBJ1-4,NA,TRBV14,ASSQRRNEKLF
TRBJ2-2,NA,TRBV15,ATRRRVGELF
TRBJ2-3,NA,TRBV6-5,ASSFSERSTDTQY
TRBJ1-4,NA,TRBV20-1,SARGQTNEKLF
TRBJ1-6,NA,TRBV7-2,ASSKLAGTGPNSPLH
TRBJ2-3,TRBD2,TRBV5-1,ASSLFGGRPDTQY
TRBJ2-5,NA,TRBV28,ASRAGPETQY
TRBJ2-7,TRBD2,TRBV15,ATSREESGLDSYEQY
TRBJ1-3,NA,TRBV28,ASTSGNTIY
TRBJ2-3,NA,TRBV7-9,ASSVPSGGTDTQY
TRBJ2-5,TRBD1,TRBV20-1,SATRRTGRETQY
TRBJ1-1,NA,TRBV11-2,ASRQSGGTEAF
TRBJ1-4,NA,TRBV4-3,ASSPGAMGEKLF
TRBJ2-1,NA,TRBV19,ASSTIRPSGTEYNEQF
TRBJ2-1,NA,TRBV12-3/TRBV12-4,ASSLALPNEQF
TRBJ2-1,NA,TRBV7-8,ASSLSLNEQF
TRBJ2-3,NA,TRBV25-1,ASSEITGLSTDTQY
TRBJ1-4,TRBD1,TRBV7-9,ASSSNNRGEDEKLF
TRBJ2-2,TRBD1,TRBV7-2,ARPGQGTGELF
TRBJ2-7,TRBD1,TRBV6-2/TRBV6-3,ASSRQGYEQY
TRBJ2-2,NA,TRBV28,ASSLIGELF
TRBJ2-1,NA,TRBV5-1,ASSSNRDFSYNEQF
TRBJ2-5,TRBD2,TRBV7-6,ASSFTSERQETQY
TRBJ2-5,TRBD1,TRBV5-4,ASSIYSGTGSETQY
TRBJ1-5,TRBD1,TRBV6-1,ASPRQGWRNWDQPQH
TRBJ2-1,TRBD2,TRBV29-1,SVSVAGGPYNEQF
TRBJ1-2,NA,TRBV19,ASSTMGSYGYT
TRBJ1-2,NA,TRBV25-1,ASSEFGGSKWGYT
TRBJ2-1,NA,TRBV28,ASSPQGSGIYNEQF
TRBJ2-5,TRBD2,TRBV7-2,ASSLAGTTGQETQY
TRBJ1-5,TRBD1,TRBV12-5,ASGFAGGNQPQH
TRBJ2-5,TRBD2,TRBV2,ASRELAGGGLETQY
TRBJ1-2,NA,TRBV29-1,SVDLEHGYT
TRBJ2-3,TRBD2,TRBV19,ASMRAIAGGATDTQY
TRBJ2-7,NA,TRBV6-2/TRBV6-3,ASSKGQYPYEQY
TRBJ2-3,NA,TRBV7-9,ASAKADTQY
TRBJ2-3,NA,TRBV12-3/TRBV12-4,ASSLGGRPSTDTQY
TRBJ2-1,NA,TRBV19,ASSAARGSYNEQF
TRBJ2-5,NA,TRBV5-4,ASSLGSSALETQY
TRBJ2-2,NA,TRBV12-5,ASGPDRSANTGELF
TRBJ2-1,NA,TRBV19,ASSSREGNNEQF
TRBJ2-7,TRBD2,TRBV6-5,ASSSSRLAGSEQY
TRBJ2-5,TRBD1,TRBV6-6,ASSRDRVSETQY